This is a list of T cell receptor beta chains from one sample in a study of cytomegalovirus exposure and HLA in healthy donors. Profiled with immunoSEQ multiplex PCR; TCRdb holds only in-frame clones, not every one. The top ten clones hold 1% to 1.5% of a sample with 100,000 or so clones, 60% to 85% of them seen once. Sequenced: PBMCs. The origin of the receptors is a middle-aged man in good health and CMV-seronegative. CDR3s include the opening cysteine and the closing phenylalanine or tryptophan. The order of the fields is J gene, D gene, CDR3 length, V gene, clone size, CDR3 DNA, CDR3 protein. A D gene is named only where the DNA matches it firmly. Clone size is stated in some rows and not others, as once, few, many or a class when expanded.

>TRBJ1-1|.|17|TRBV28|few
TGTGCCAGCAGTTTATTCCGCCTAGACAGCCCGCAGCGGGTAGCTTTCTTT
CASSLFRLDSPQRVAFF
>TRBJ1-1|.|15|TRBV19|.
TGTGCCAGTAGTATGTCCGACGGACTAAACACTGAAGCTTTCTTT
CASSMSDGLNTEAFF
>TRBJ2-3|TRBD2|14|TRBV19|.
TGTGCCAGTAAGCTAGCGGGAGTGGCAGATACGCAGTATTTT
CASKLAGVADTQYF
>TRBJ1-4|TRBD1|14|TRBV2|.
TGTGCCAGCAGTGGATGGCAGGGGGATGAAAAACTGTTTTTT
CASSGWQGDEKLFF
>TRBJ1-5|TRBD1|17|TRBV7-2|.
TGTGCCAGCAGCTTAGGGGGTGGACAGGGGGCAATCAGGCCCCAGCATTTT
CASSLGGGQGAIRPQHF
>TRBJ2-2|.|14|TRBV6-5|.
TGTGCCAGCGTGGGGAGTGCGGGCACCGGGGAGCTGTTTTTT
CASVGSAGTGELFF
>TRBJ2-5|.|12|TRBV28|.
TGTGCCACCAAAGGGCCCTCCGGGGCCCAGTACTTC
CATKGPSGAQYF
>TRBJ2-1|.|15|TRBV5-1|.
TGCGCCAGCAGCTTGGAGGGGGTGGCTGGCAATGAGCAGTTCTTC
CASSLEGVAGNEQFF
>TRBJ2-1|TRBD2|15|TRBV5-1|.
TGCGCCAGCGCAGCTAGCGGGACTTCCTACAATGAGCAGTTCTTC
CASAASGTSYNEQFF
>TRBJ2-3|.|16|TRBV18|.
TGTGCCAGCTCACCAGGTGGGGGCGCTGAGTCAGATACGCAGTATTTT
CASSPGGGAESDTQYF
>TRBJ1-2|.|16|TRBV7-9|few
TGTGCCAGCAGCTTGGGAGGGACTCGCACTAACTATGGCTACACCTTC
CASSLGGTRTNYGYTF
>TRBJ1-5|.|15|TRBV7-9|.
TGTTCCAGCAGCTTAGGCGGGACGGACGATCAGCCCCAGCATTTT
CSSSLGGTDDQPQHF
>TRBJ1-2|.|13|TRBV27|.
TGTGCCAGCAGTTTGGGGCCTTCCTATGGCTACACCTTC
CASSLGPSYGYTF
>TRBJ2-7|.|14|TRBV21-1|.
TGTGCCAGCACACTCGTTGCAGGTACGTACGAGCAGTACTTC
CASTLVAGTYEQYF
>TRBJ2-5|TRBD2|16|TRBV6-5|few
TGTGCCAGCAGTTACCTAGCGGACCCTCTACAAGAGACCCAGTACTTC
CASSYLADPLQETQYF
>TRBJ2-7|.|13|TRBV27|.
TGTGCCAGCAGGGCGGGGAGAACCTACGAGCAGTACTTC
CASRAGRTYEQYF
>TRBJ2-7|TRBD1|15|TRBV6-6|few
TGTGCCAGCAGATTAACGGGACAGGGCCCCTACGAGCAGTACTTC
CASRLTGQGPYEQYF
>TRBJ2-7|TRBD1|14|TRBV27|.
TGTGCCAGCAGTTTTCGACAGGGGAGAGACGAGCAGTACTTC
CASSFRQGRDEQYF
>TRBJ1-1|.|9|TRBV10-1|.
TGCGCCAGCAGTGCTAAAGCTTTCTTT
CASSAKAFF
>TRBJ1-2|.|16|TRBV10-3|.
TGTGCCATCAGTGAGTCCCGGGGGGCTATAGACTATGGCTACACCTTC
CAISESRGAIDYGYTF
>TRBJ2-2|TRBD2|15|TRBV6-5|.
TGTGCCAGCAGTTACGGGACTAGAAGGACCGGGGAGCTGTTTTTT
CASSYGTRRTGELFF
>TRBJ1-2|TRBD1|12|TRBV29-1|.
TGCAGCGTTCCGGCAGGGGGCGGTGGCTACACCTTC
CSVPAGGGGYTF
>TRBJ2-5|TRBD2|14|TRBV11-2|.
TGTGCCAGCAGCTTAGCTAGCGGGAAAGAGACCCAGTACTTC
CASSLASGKETQYF
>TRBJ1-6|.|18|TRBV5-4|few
TGTGCCAGCAGCTTGGGACCTCCAGGGGAAAGAAATAATTCACCCCTCCACTTT
CASSLGPPGERNNSPLHF
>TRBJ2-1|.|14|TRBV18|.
TGTGCCAGCTCAGAGACTAGTCAGGGCAATGAGCAGTTCTTC
CASSETSQGNEQFF
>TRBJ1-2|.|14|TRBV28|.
TGTGCCAGCAGCCCATTATCCAGGGGCTATGGCTACACCTTC
CASSPLSRGYGYTF
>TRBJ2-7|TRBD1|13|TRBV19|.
TGTGCCAGTATAGACAGGGAGACCTACGAGCAGTACTTC
CASIDRETYEQYF
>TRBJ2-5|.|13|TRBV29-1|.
TGCAGCGTTGAACACAGTGCCAAAGAGACCCAGTACTTC
CSVEHSAKETQYF
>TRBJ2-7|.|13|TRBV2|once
TGTGCCAGCAGTGATCTGCGCTCCTACGAGCAGTACTTC
CASSDLRSYEQYF
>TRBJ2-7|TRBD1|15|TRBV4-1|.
TGCGCCAGCAGCCAAGTTCAACAGGGGAAGTACGAGCAGTACTTC
CASSQVQQGKYEQYF
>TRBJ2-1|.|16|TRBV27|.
TGTGCCAGCAGTCTCGAGAGACAGGTTTTGTACAATGAGCAGTTCTTC
CASSLERQVLYNEQFF
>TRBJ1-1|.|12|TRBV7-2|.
TGTGCCAGCAGCGTTAGTAACACTGAAGCTTTCTTT
CASSVSNTEAFF
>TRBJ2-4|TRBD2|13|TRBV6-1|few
TGTGCCAGCAGTGACAGGGAGGGAAACATTCAGTACTTC
CASSDREGNIQYF
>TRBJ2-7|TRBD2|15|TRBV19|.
TGTGCGAGTACCCCAGCGGGAGTTTCGGTGGTCGAGCAGTACTTC
CASTPAGVSVVEQYF
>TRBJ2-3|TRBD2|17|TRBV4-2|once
TGTGCCAGCAGCCAAGTAGCTAGCGGGAGCTTCACAGATACGCAGTATTTT
CASSQVASGSFTDTQYF
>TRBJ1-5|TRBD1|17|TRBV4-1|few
TGCGCCAGCAGCCTTAGCGGAACAGGGGCGAGCAATCAGCCCCAGCATTTT
CASSLSGTGASNQPQHF
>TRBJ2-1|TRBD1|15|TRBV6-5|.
TGTGCCAGCAGGACCGACAGGGGGGCCTACAATGAGCAGTTCTTC
CASRTDRGAYNEQFF
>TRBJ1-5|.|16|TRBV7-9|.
TGTGCCAGCAGCTCCTACCGTATGGACAGCGTTCAGCCCCAGCATTTT
CASSSYRMDSVQPQHF
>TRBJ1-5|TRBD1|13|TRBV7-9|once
TGTGCCAGCAGCTCCACAGGGGTGCAGCCCCAGCATTTT
CASSSTGVQPQHF
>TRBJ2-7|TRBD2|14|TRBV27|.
TGTGCCAGCAGTGGGGACCAGCGGGGATACGAGCAGTACTTC
CASSGDQRGYEQYF
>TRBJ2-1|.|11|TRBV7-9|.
TGTGCCAGCAATGAGGGAGGTGAGCAGTTCTTC
CASNEGGEQFF
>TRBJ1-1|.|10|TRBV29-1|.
TGCAGCGGAGGGGCTAGCGGAGCTTTCTTT
CSGGASGAFF
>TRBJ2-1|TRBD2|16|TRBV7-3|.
TGTGCCAGCAGCTTAACGCTGACTAGCGGACACAATGAGCAGTTCTTC
CASSLTLTSGHNEQFF
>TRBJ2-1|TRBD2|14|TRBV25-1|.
TGTGCCAGCAGTGCCGGGGGGGCCTTCAATGAGCAGTTCTTC
CASSAGGAFNEQFF